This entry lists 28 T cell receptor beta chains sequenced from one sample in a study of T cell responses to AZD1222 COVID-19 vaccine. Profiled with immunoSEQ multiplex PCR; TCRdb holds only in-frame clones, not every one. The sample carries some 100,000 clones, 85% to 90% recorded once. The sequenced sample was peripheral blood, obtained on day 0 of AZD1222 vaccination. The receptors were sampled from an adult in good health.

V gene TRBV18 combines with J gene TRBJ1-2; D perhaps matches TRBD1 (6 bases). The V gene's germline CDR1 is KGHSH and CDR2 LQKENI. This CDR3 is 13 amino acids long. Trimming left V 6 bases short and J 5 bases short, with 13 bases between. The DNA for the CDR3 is TGTGCCAGCTCTTACAGGGACTATTATGGCTACACCTTC. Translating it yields CASSYRDYYGYTF.

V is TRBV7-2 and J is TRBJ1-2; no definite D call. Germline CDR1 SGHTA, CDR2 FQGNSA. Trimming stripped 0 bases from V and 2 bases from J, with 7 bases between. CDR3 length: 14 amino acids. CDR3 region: CASSLASQNYGYTF. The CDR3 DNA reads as TGTGCCAGCAGCTTAGCTTCACAGAACTATGGCTACACCTTC.

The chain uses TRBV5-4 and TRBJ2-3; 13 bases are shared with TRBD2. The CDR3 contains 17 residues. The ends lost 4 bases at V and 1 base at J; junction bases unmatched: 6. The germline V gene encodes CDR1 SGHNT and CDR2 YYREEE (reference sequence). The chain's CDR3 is CASSLGLAGPGTDTQYF. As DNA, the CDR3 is TGTGCCAGCAGCCTGGGACTAGCGGGGCCAGGCACAGATACGCAGTATTTT.

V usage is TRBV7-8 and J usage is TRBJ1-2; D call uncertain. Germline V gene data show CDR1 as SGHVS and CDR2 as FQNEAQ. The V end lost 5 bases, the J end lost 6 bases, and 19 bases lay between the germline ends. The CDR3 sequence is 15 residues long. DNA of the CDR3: TGTGCCAGCAGCCCCTACGATCCACTAACTAATGGCTACACCTTC. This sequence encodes CASSPYDPLTNGYTF.

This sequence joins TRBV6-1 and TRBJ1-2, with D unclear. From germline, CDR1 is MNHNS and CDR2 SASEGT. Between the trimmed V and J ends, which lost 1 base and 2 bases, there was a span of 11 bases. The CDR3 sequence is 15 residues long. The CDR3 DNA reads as TGTGCCAGCAGTGAAGGTCCCAACACAAACTATGGCTACACCTTC. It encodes CASSEGPNTNYGYTF.

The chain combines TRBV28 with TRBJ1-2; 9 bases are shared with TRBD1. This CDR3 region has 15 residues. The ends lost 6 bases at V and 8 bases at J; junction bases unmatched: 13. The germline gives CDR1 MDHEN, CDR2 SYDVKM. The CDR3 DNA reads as TGTGCCAGCAGGGGGACGAAACAGGGGGCTGGCGGCTACACCTTC. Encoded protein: CASRGTKQGAGGYTF.

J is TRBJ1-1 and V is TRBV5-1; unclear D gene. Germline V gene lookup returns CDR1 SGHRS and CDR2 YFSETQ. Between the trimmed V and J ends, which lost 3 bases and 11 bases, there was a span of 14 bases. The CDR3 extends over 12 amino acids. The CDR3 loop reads CASSSAGLDAFF. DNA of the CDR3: TGCGCCAGCAGCTCTGCGGGCCTTGATGCTTTCTTT.

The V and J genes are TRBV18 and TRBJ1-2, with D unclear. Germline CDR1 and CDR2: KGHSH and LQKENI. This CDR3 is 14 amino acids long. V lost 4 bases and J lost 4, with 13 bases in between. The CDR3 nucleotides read TGTGCCAGCTCACTCCCCGACGGAATCTATGGCTACACCTTC. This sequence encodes CASSLPDGIYGYTF.

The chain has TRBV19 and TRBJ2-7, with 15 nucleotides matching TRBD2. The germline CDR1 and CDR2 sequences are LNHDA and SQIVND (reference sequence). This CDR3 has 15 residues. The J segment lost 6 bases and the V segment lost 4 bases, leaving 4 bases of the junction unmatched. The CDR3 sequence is CASSSRGLAGGEQYF. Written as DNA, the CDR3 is TGTGCCAGTAGTAGTCGGGGACTAGCGGGAGGCGAGCAGTACTTC.

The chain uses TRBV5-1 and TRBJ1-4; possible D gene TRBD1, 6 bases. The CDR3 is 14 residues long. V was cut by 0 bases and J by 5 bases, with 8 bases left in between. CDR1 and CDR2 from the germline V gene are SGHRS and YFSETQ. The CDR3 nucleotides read TGCGCCAGCAGCTTGGACAGGGAAAATGAAAAACTGTTTTTT. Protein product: CASSLDRENEKLFF. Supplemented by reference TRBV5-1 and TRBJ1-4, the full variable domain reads KAGVTQTPRYLIKTRGQQVTLSCSPISGHRSVSWYQQTPGQGLQFLFEYFSETQRNKGNFPGRFSGRQFSNSRSEMNVSTLELGDSALYLCASSLDRENEKLFFGSGTQLSVL.

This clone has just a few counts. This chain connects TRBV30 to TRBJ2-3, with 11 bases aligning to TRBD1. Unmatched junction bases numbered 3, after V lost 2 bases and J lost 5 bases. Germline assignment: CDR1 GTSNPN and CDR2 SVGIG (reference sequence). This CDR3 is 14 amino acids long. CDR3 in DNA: TGTGCCTGGAGTCGGACAGGGGGCGAAGATACGCAGTATTTT. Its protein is CAWSRTGGEDTQYF. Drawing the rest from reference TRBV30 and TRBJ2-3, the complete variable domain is SQTIHQWPATLVQPVGSPLSLECTVEGTSNPNLYWYRQAAGRGLQLLFYSVGIGQISSEVPQNLSASRPQDRQFILSSKKLLLSDSGFYLCAWSRTGGEDTQYFGPGTRLTVL.

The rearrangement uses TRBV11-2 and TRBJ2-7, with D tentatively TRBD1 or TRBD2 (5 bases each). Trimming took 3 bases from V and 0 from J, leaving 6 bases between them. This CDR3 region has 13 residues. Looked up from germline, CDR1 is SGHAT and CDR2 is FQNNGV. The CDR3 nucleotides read TGTGCCAGCAGCTTCGGGACCTCCTACGAGCAGTACTTC. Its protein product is CASSFGTSYEQYF.

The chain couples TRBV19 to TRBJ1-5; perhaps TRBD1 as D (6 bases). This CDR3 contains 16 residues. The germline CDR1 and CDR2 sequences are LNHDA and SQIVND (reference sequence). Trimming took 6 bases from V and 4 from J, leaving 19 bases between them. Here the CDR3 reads CASRPGPRDTNQPQHF. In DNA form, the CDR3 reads TGTGCCAGTAGGCCAGGGCCCCGGGACACAAATCAGCCCCAGCATTTT. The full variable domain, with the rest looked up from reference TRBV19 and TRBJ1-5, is DGGITQSPKYLFRKEGQNVTLSCEQNLNHDAMYWYRQDPGQGLRLIYYSQIVNDFQKGDIAEGYSVSREKKESFPLTVTSAQKNPTAFYLCASRPGPRDTNQPQHFGDGTRLSIL.

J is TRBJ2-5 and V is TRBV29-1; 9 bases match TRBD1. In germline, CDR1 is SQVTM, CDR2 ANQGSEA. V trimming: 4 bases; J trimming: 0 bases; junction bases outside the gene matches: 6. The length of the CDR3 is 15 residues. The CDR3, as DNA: TGCAGCGTTGTCCGGGACAGGGCGTACCAAGAGACCCAGTACTTC. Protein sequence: CSVVRDRAYQETQYF.

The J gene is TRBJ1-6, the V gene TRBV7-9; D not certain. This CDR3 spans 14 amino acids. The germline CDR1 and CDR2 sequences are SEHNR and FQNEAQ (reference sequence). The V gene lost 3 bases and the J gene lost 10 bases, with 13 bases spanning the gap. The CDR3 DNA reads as TGTGCCAGCAGCTTTCCTCGGGGAACATCACCCCTCCACTTT. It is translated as CASSFPRGTSPLHF.

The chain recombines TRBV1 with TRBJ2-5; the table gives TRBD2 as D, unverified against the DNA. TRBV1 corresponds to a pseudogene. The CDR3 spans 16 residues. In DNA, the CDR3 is TGCACCAGCAGCCACTGGACTAGCCCCCAATGGGAGACCCAGTACTTC. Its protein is CTSSHWTSPQWETQYF.

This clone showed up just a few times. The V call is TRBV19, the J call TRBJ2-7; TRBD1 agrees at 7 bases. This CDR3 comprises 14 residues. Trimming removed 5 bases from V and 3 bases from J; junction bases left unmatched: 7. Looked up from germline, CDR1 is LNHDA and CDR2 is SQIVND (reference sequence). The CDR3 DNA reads TGTGCCAGTAGTTCTTCTACAGGGGTCTACGAGCAGTACTTC. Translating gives CASSSSTGVYEQYF. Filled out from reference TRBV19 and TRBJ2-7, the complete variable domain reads DGGITQSPKYLFRKEGQNVTLSCEQNLNHDAMYWYRQDPGQGLRLIYYSQIVNDFQKGDIAEGYSVSREKKESFPLTVTSAQKNPTAFYLCASSSSTGVYEQYFGPGTRLTVT.

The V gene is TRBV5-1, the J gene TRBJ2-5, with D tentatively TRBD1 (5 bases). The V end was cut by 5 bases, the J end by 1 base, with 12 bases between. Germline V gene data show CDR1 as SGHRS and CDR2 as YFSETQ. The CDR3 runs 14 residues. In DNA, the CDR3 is TGCGCCAGCAGGAAAGGGGAAATCCAAGAGACCCAGTACTTC. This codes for CASRKGEIQETQYF.

CDR3 sequence: CASTIGFEAFF. The DNA for the CDR3 is TGTGCCAGCACGATCGGCTTTGAAGCTTTCTTT. V usage is TRBV2 and J usage is TRBJ1-1; D is ambiguous. CDR3 length: 11 amino acids. Germline CDR1 is SNHLY and CDR2 is FYNNEI. V gave up 7 bases and J gave up 7 bases, with 10 bases separating them.

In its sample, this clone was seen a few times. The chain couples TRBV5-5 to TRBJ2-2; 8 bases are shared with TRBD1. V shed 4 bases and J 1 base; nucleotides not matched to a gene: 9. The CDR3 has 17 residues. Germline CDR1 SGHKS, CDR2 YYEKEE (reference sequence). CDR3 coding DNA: TGTGCCAGCAGCCGGACAGGGACTGCCCTGAACACCGGGGAGCTGTTTTTT. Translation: CASSRTGTALNTGELFF.

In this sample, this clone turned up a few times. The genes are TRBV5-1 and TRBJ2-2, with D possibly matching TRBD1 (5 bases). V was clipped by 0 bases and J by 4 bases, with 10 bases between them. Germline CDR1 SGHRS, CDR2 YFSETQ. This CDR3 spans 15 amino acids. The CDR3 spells CASSLDRSSTGELFF. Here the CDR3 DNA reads TGCGCCAGCAGCTTGGACAGGAGCTCCACCGGGGAGCTGTTTTTT.

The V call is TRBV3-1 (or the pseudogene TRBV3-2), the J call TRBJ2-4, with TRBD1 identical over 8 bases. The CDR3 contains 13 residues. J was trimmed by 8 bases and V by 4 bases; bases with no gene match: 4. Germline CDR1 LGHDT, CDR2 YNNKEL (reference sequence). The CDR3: CASSRQGADIQYF. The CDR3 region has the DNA TGTGCCAGCAGCCGCCAGGGGGCGGACATTCAGTACTTC.

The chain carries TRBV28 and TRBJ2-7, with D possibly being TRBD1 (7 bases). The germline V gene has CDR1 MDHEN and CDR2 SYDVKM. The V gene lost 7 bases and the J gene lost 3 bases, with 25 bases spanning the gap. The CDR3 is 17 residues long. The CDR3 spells CASNSGGGGGLDYEQYF. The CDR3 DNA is TGTGCCAGCAATTCCGGAGGGGGCGGAGGACTGGACTACGAGCAGTACTTC.

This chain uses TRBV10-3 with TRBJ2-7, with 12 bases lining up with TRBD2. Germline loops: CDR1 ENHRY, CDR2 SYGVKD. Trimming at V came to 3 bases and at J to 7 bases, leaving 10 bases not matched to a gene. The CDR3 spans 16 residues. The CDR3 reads CAISDRGLAGPYEQYF. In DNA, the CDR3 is TGTGCCATCAGTGACCGAGGACTAGCGGGACCGTATGAGCAGTACTTC.

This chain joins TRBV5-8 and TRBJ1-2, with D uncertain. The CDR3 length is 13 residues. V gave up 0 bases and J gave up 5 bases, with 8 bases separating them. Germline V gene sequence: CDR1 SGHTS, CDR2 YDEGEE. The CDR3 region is CASSLGRLYGYTF. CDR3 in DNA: TGTGCCAGCAGCTTGGGGCGGCTATATGGCTACACCTTC.

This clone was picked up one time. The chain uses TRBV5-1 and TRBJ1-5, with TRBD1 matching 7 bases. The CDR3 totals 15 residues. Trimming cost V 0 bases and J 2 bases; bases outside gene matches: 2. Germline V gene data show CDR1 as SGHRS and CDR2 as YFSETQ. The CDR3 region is CASSLGTGGNQPQHF. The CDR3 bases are TGCGCCAGCAGCTTGGGCACAGGGGGCAATCAGCCCCAGCATTTT.

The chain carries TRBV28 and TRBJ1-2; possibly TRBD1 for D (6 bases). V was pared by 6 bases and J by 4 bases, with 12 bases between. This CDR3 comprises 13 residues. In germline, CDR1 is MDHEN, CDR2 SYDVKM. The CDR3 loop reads CASREDRTYGYTF. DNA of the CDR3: TGTGCCAGCAGGGAAGACAGGACCTATGGCTACACCTTC.

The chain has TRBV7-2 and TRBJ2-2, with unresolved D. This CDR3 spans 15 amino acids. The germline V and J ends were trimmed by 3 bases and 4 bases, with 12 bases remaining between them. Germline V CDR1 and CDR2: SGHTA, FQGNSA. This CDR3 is CASSFSRSGTGELFF. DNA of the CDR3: TGTGCCAGCAGCTTCTCACGGAGTGGCACCGGGGAGCTGTTTTTT.